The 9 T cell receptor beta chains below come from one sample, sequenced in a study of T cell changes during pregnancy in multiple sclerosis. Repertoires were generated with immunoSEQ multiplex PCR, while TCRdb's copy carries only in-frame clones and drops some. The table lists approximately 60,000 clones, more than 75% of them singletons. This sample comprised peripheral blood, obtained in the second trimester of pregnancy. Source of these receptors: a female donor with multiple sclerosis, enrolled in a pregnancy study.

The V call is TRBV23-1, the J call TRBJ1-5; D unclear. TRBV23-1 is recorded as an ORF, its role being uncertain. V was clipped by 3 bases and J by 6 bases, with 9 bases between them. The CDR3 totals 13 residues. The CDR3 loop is CASSQDGGQPQHF. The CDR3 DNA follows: TGCGCCAGCAGTCAGGACGGAGGTCAGCCCCAGCATTTT.

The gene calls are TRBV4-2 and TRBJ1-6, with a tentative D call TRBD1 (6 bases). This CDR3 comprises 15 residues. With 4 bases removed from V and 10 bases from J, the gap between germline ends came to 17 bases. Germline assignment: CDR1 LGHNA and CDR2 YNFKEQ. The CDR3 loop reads CASSPKGGWGSPLHF. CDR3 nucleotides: TGTGCCAGCAGCCCCAAAGGGGGTTGGGGATCACCCCTCCACTTT.

The DNA for the CDR3 is TGTGCCAGCAGCTTGACTAGCGGGGGGGCTAGGGAGCTGTTTTTT. The encoded protein is CASSLTSGGARELFF. V usage is TRBV7-2 and J usage is TRBJ2-2; TRBD2 agrees at 14 bases. The CDR3 spans 15 residues. Trimming at V came to 3 bases and at J to 9 bases, leaving 3 bases not matched to a gene. Germline V CDR1 and CDR2: SGHTA, FQGNSA.

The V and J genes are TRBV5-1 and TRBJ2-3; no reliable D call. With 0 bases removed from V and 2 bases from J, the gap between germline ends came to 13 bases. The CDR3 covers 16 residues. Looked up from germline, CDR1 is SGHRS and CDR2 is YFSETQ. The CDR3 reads CASSLAALGFTDTQYF. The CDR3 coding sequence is TGCGCCAGCAGCTTGGCCGCTCTAGGCTTCACAGATACGCAGTATTTT.

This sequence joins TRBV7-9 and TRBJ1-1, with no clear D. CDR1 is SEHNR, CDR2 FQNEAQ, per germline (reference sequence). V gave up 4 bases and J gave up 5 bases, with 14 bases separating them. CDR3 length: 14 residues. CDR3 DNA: TGTGCCAGCAGCTCTTGGGCCCAAGGAACTGAAGCTTTCTTT. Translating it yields CASSSWAQGTEAFF.

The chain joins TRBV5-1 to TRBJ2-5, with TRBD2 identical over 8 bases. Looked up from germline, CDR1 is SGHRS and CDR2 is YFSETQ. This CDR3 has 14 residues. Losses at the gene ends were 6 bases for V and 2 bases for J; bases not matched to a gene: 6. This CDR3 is CASTSGGAQETQYF. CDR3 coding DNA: TGCGCCAGCACCAGCGGGGGTGCTCAAGAGACCCAGTACTTC.

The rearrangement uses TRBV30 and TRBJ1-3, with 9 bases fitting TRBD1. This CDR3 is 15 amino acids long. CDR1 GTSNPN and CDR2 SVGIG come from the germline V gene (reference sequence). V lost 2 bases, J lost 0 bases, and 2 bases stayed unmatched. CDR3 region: CAWSRTGVSGNTIYF. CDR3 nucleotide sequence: TGTGCCTGGAGTCGGACAGGGGTCTCTGGAAACACCATATATTTT.

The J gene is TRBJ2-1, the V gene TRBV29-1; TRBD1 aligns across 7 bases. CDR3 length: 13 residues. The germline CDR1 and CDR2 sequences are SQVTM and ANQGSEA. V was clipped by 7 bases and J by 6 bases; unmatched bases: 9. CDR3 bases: TGCAGCGCTGTCCGGGACAGCCGCAATGAGCAGTTCTTC. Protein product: CSAVRDSRNEQFF.

CDR3 loop: CASSSSGGRSYEQYF. CDR3 sequence (DNA): TGTGCCAGCAGCTCGTCTGGCGGGCGGTCCTACGAGCAGTACTTC. V is TRBV6-6 and J is TRBJ2-7; the D gene is possibly TRBD2 (5 bases). Germline loops: CDR1 MNHNY, CDR2 SVGAGI (reference sequence). The CDR3 is 15 amino acids. V lost 6 bases and J 1 base, leaving 16 bases between the germline ends.